The 18 T cell receptor beta chains reported below all come from one sample, sequenced in a study of somatic mutations in cytotoxic T cells in rheumatoid arthritis (dated by TCRdb to about 2017). Libraries came from the immunoSEQ multiplex PCR assay. TCRdb took over this immuneACCESS table, retaining in-frame rearrangements with V and J assigned. Such tables are incomplete; in checked studies, under half of the missing clones stem from an unresolved V gene, and the remainder is unexplained. The sample records 25,000 to 30,000 clones, about 88% of which are singletons. The top ten clones comprise roughly 9.7% of the sample. Sequenced: CD8+ T cells sorted from blood. The receptors shown here come from an adult with rheumatoid arthritis.

The chain is built from TRBV19 and TRBJ2-3; 7 positions agree with TRBD1. The V and J ends lost 3 bases and 13 bases, in that order; junction bases with no gene match: 7. Germline V gene sequence: CDR1 LNHDA, CDR2 SQIVND (reference sequence). This CDR3 is 12 amino acids long. CDR3 nucleotide sequence: TGTGCCAGTAGTATGACAGGGTTGGAGGAGTATTTT. Translating gives CASSMTGLEEYF.

The table lists this clone with a few counts. This sequence joins TRBV20-1 and TRBJ1-2; unclear D gene. V was pared by 3 bases and J by 12 bases, with 14 bases between. The CDR3 covers 11 residues. From germline, CDR1 is DFQATT and CDR2 SNEGSKA (reference sequence). The CDR3 spells CSARDANRDTF. The CDR3 nucleotides read TGCAGTGCTAGGGATGCGAATCGGGACACCTTC.

This chain links TRBV6-6 with TRBJ2-7, with TRBD2 identical over 8 bases. CDR1 is MNHNY, CDR2 SVGAGI, per germline (reference sequence). Trimming at V came to 8 bases and at J to 6 bases, leaving 9 bases not matched to a gene. CDR3 length: 13 residues. CDR3 amino acids: CASLSGATSEQYF. The CDR3, as DNA: TGTGCCAGCCTTAGCGGGGCAACGTCCGAGCAGTACTTC.

The V gene is TRBV29-1, the J gene TRBJ2-7; D not resolved. Germline loops: CDR1 SQVTM, CDR2 ANQGSEA. V shed 5 bases and J shed 2 bases, with 16 bases lying between them. CDR3 length: 14 amino acids. The CDR3 nucleotides read TGCAGCGTTTCGCAAGGACCCTTACCCTACGAGCAGTACTTC. It translates to CSVSQGPLPYEQYF.

The genes are TRBV19 and TRBJ1-1, with D perhaps matching TRBD1 (5 bases). The ends were cut back, 4 bases at V and 0 bases at J, with 15 bases in the middle. Germline V gives CDR1 LNHDA, CDR2 SQIVND (reference sequence). CDR3 length: 16 residues. The CDR3 DNA is TGTGCCAGTAGTAGGGGAGGGGCAGGGATGAACACTGAAGCTTTCTTT. Protein sequence: CASSRGGAGMNTEAFF.

This clone was observed a few times. The rearrangement links TRBV6-6 to TRBJ2-2, with 13 bases lining up with TRBD2. The CDR3 consists of 15 residues. V lost 5 bases and J lost 6; bases outside the gene matches: 3. Germline lookup yields CDR1 MNHNY and CDR2 SVGAGI (reference sequence). The CDR3 DNA follows: TGTGCCAGCAGTACTAGCGGGAGGGCCCCCGGGGAGCTGTTTTTT. This encodes CASSTSGRAPGELFF.

This sequence joins TRBV7-9 and TRBJ2-1; TRBD2 agrees at 13 bases. CDR1 and CDR2 from the germline V gene are SEHNR and FQNEAQ (reference sequence). V trimming: 4 bases; J trimming: 1 base; junction bases outside the gene matches: 4. The CDR3 totals 17 residues. The CDR3 DNA reads TGTGCCAGCAGCTCCGGACTAGCGGGGGAGTCCTACAATGAGCAGTTCTTC. Protein product: CASSSGLAGESYNEQFF.

The J gene is TRBJ2-3, the V gene TRBV7-9; D may be TRBD1 (6 bases). V was cut by 10 bases and J by 4 bases, with 18 bases left in between. The CDR3 totals 14 residues. Germline V lookup: CDR1 SEHNR, CDR2 FQNEAQ (reference sequence). The CDR3 nucleotides are TGTGCCATCATTACAGGGAAGGGAGCAGATACGCAGTATTTT. Amino acid sequence: CAIITGKGADTQYF.

This chain joins TRBV5-6 and TRBJ1-5; tentative D call: TRBD1 (6 bases). CDR3 length: 15 residues. Trimming cost V 4 bases and J 0 bases, with 11 bases left between them. The germline gives CDR1 SGHDT, CDR2 YYEEEE. The CDR3 DNA follows: TGTGCCAGCAGCACAGGACAGTATAGCAATCAGCCCCAGCATTTT. Amino acid sequence: CASSTGQYSNQPQHF. The full variable domain, rest sourced from reference TRBV5-6 and TRBJ1-5, is DAGVTQSPTHLIKTRGQQVTLRCSPKSGHDTVSWYQQALGQGPQFIFQYYEEEERQRGNFPDRFSGHQFPNYSSELNVNALLLGDSALYLCASSTGQYSNQPQHFGDGTRLSIL.

The chain combines TRBV27 with TRBJ2-2, with D possibly matching TRBD1 (5 bases). This CDR3 is 14 amino acids long. The V end was cut by 3 bases, the J end by 3 bases, with 8 bases between. Looked up from germline, CDR1 is MNHEY and CDR2 is SMNVEV (reference sequence). CDR3 nucleotides: TGTGCCAGCAGTTTTGACAGATACACCGGGGAGCTGTTTTTT. The encoded protein is CASSFDRYTGELFF.

The chain is built from TRBV11-3 and TRBJ2-1; D is uncertain. CDR1 and CDR2 from the germline V gene are SGHNT and YENEEA. The CDR3 spans 13 residues. V was clipped by 1 base and J by 7 bases, with 8 bases between them. CDR3 sequence: CASSLARINEQFF. Here the CDR3 DNA reads TGTGCCAGCAGCTTAGCGAGGATAAATGAGCAGTTCTTC.

This chain connects TRBV10-2 to TRBJ2-7; 7 positions match TRBD2. After removal of 6 bases from V and 2 bases from J, the junction contained 7 bases not matched to a gene. CDR1 WSHSY and CDR2 SAAADI come from the germline V gene. This CDR3 is built from 14 residues. In DNA, the CDR3 is TGCGCCAGCAGCGGCCGGGGGGAACCCTACGAGCAGTACTTC. It translates to CASSGRGEPYEQYF.

This chain joins TRBV28 and TRBJ2-7; tentatively, D is TRBD1 (7 bases). The CDR3 runs to 19 residues. V was trimmed by 5 bases and J by 0 bases, leaving 26 bases between them. The germline V gene has CDR1 MDHEN and CDR2 SYDVKM. This CDR3 reads CASSPRGGGFRRPSYEQYF. The CDR3 DNA reads as TGTGCCAGCAGTCCTCGAGGAGGGGGCTTTAGGAGACCCTCCTACGAGCAGTACTTC.

The V and J genes are TRBV27 and TRBJ1-5; D gene unclear. The V and J ends lost 3 bases and 3 bases respectively, with 6 bases between them. Germline V CDR1 and CDR2: MNHEY, SMNVEV (reference sequence). This CDR3 has 13 amino acids. CDR3 loop: CASSFTHNQPQHF. The CDR3 DNA reads as TGTGCCAGCAGTTTTACACACAATCAGCCCCAGCATTTT.

The rearrangement uses TRBV2 and TRBJ1-2; 9 bases agree with TRBD1. Germline CDR1 is SNHLY and CDR2 is FYNNEI. The CDR3 covers 15 residues. Germline trimming cut 8 bases from V and 5 bases from J; bases unmatched to any gene: 12. The CDR3, as DNA: TGTGCCAGCCGGGGAGGACAGGGGATGATATATGGCTACACCTTC. It yields the protein CASRGGQGMIYGYTF.

CDR3 nucleotide sequence: TGTGCCAGCATTCGGGGAACTTACGAGCAGTACTTC. Translating it yields CASIRGTYEQYF. The chain couples TRBV6-8 to TRBJ2-7; weak D call: TRBD2 (5 bases). CDR1 and CDR2 (germline): MNHGY, SAAAGT. The V end was cut by 7 bases, the J end by 4 bases, with 11 bases between. The CDR3 extends over 12 amino acids.

The table lists this clone with a count of one. The chain employs TRBV6-1 and TRBJ2-5; 9 bases are a match to TRBD2. V was pared by 2 bases and J by 4 bases, with 5 bases of the junction left unmatched. CDR3 length: 15 amino acids. CDR1 and CDR2 from the germline V gene are MNHNS and SASEGT. The DNA of the CDR3 is TGTGCCAGCAGTGAACAGGCGGGAGGGCTAGAGACCCAGTACTTC. Amino acids: CASSEQAGGLETQYF.

This clone was observed once. The V call is TRBV30, the J call TRBJ2-7; D gene unclear. Germline CDR1 reads GTSNPN; CDR2 reads SVGIG (reference sequence). This CDR3 is 14 amino acids long. V shed 0 bases and J shed 3 bases, with 12 bases lying between them. CDR3 coding DNA: TGTGCCTGGAGTGTACGAGGTAGGGTCTACGAGCAGTACTTC. This encodes CAWSVRGRVYEQYF.